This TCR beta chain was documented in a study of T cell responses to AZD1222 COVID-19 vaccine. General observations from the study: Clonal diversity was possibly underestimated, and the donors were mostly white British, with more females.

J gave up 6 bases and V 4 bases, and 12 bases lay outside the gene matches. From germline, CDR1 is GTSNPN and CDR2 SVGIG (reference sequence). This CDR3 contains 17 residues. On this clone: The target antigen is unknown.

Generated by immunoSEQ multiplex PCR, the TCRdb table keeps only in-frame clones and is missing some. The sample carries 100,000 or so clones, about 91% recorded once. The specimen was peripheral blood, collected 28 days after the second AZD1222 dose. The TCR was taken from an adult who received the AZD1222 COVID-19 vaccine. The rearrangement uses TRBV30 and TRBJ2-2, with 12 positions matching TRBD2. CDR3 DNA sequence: TGTGCCTGGACCTCGATCGTTCTAGCGGGAGGGCCCGGGGAGCTGTTTTTT. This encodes CAWTSIVLAGGPGELFF.